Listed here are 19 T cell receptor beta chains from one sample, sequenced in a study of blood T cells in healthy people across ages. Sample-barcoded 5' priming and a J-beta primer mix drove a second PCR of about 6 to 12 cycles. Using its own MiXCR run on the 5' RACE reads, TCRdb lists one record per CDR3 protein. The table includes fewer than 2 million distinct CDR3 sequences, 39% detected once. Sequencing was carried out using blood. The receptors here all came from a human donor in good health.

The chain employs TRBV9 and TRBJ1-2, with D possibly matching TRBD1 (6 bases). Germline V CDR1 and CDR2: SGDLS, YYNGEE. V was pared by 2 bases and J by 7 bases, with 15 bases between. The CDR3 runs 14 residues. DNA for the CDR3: TGTGCCAGCAGCGTCGACAGGAACCCCTTTGGCTACACCTTC. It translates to CASSVDRNPFGYTF.

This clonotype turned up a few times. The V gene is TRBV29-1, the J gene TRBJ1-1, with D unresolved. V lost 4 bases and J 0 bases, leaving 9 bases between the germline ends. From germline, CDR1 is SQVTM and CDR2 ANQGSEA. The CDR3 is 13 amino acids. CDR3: CSVAGIMNTEAFF. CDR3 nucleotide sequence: TGCAGCGTTGCAGGTATCATGAACACTGAAGCTTTCTTT.

The CDR3 spells CNAPAGDRLSYEQYF. The CDR3 DNA follows: TGCAATGCGCCGGCAGGGGACAGGCTTTCCTACGAGCAGTACTTC. This chain links TRBV20-1 with TRBJ2-7; 8 positions agree with TRBD1. Germline V gene sequence: CDR1 DFQATT, CDR2 SNEGSKA (reference sequence). This CDR3 has 15 amino acids.

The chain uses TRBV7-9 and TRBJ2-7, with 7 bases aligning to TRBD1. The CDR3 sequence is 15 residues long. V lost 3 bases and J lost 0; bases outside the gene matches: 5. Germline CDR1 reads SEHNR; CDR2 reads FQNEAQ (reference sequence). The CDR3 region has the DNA TGTGCCAGCAGCTTGGGACAGAGGAGCTCCTACGAGCAGTACTTC. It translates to CASSLGQRSSYEQYF.

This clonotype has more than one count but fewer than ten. In DNA, the CDR3 is TGCGCCAGCAGCTCCGGACAGGGGGGCGAGCAGTTCTTC. It is translated as CASSSGQGGEQFF. This rearrangement joins TRBV5-1 to TRBJ2-1, with 10 bases lining up with TRBD1. Germline V gives CDR1 SGHRS, CDR2 YFSETQ. The CDR3 consists of 13 residues. V lost 3 bases, J lost 10 bases, and 4 bases stayed unmatched.

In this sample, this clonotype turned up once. This CDR3 reads CASSLLPAYEQFF. The CDR3 coding sequence is TGTGCCAGCAGCCTCCTTCCTGCGTATGAGCAGTTCTTC. The chain uses TRBV4-2 and TRBJ2-1; D is unclear. Trimming took 4 bases from V and 8 from J, leaving 12 bases between them. The CDR3 runs 13 residues. The germline V gene encodes CDR1 LGHNA and CDR2 YNFKEQ.

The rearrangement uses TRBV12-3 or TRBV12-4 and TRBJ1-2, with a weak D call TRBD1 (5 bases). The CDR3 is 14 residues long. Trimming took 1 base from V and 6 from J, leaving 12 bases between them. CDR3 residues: CASSLVWGGDGYTF. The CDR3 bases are TGTGCCAGCAGTTTAGTATGGGGGGGAGATGGCTACACCTTC.

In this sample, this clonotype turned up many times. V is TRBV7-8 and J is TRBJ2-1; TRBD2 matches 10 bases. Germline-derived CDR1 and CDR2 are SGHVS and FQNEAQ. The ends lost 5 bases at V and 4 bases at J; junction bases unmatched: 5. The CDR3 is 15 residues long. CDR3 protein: CASSRTSGAYNEQFF. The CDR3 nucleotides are TGTGCCAGCAGCCGTACTAGCGGGGCTTACAATGAGCAGTTCTTC.

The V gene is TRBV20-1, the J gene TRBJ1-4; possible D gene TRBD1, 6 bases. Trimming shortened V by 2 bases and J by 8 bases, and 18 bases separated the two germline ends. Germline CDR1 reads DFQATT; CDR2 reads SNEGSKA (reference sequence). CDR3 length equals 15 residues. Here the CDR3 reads CSARPGWGAREKLFF. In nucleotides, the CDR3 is TGCAGTGCTAGACCCGGTTGGGGGGCGAGAGAAAAACTGTTTTTT.

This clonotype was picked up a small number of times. CDR3 protein: CATLDRPGSPLHF. DNA of the CDR3: TGTGCCACCTTGGACCGGCCGGGTTCACCCCTCCACTTT. The chain recombines TRBV10-3 with TRBJ1-6; the D is unclear. Per the germline V gene, CDR1 is ENHRY and CDR2 is SYGVKD. Trimming stripped 10 bases from V and 9 bases from J, with 16 bases between. There are 13 residues in the CDR3.

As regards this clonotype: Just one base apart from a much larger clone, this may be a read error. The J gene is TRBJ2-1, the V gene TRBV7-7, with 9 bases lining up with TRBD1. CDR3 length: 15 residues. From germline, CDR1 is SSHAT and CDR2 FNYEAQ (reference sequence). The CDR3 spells CASGLDRGFSNEQFF. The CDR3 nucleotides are TGTGCCAGCGGCTTGGACAGGGGATTTAGCAATGAGCAGTTCTTC. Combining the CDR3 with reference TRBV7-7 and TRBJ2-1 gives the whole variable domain GAGVSQSPRYKVTKRGQDVTLRCDPISSHATLYWYQQALGQGPEFLTYFNYEAQPDKSGLPSDRFSAERPEGSISTLTIQRTEQRDSAMYRCASGLDRGFSNEQFFGPGTRLTVL.

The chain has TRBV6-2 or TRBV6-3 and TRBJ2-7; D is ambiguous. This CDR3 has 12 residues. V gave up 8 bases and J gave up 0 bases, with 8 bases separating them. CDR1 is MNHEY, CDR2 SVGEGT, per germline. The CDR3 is CASAPGSYEQYF. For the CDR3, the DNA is TGTGCCAGCGCACCGGGCTCCTACGAGCAGTACTTC.

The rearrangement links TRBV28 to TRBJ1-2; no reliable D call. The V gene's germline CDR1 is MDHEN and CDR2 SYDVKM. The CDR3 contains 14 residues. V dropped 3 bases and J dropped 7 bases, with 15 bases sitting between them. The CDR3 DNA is TGTGCCAGCAGTTTGTATAGGGATCGTGGTGGCTACACCTTC. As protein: CASSLYRDRGGYTF.

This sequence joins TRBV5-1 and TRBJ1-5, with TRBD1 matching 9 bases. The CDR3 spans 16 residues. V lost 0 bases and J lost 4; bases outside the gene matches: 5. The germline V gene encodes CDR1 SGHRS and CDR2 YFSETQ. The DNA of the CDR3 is TGCGCCAGCAGCTTGGATGGGACAGGGCGTAATCAGCCCCAGCATTTT. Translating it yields CASSLDGTGRNQPQHF.

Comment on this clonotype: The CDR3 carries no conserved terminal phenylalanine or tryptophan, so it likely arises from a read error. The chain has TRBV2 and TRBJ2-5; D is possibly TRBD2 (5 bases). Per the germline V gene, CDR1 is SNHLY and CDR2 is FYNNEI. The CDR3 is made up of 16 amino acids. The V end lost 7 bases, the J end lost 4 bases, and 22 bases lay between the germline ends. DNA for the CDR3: TGTGCCAGCAATAGTTTCTTTTCTAGCTCGGCAGAGACCCAGTACTGC. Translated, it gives CASNSFFSSSAETQYC.

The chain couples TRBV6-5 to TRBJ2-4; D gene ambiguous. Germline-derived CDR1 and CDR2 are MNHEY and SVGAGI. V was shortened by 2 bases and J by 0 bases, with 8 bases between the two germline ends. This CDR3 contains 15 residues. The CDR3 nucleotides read TGTGCCAGCAGTTACGGGATACTAGCCAAAAACATTCAGTACTTC. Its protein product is CASSYGILAKNIQYF.

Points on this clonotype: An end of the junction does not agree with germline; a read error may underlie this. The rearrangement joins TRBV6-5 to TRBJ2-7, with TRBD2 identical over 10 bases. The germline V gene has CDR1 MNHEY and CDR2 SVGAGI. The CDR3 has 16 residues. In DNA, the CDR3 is TGTGCCAGCAGCCGCCAGACTAGCGGGTTATCCTACGTGCAGTACTTC. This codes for CASSRQTSGLSYVQYF.

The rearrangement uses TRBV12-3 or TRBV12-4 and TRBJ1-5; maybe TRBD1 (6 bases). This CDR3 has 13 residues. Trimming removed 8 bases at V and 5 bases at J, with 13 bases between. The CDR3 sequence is CASERGGDQPQHF. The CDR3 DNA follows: TGTGCCAGCGAGAGGGGGGGTGATCAGCCCCAGCATTTT.

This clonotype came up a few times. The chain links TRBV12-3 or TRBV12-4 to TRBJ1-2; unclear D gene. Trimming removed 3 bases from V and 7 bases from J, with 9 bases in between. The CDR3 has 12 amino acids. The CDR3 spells CASSLIGCGYTF. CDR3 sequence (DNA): TGTGCCAGCAGTTTGATAGGTTGTGGCTACACCTTC.